Only one count was recorded for the clone carrying this T cell receptor beta chain. The data originate from a study of cytomegalovirus exposure and HLA in healthy donors. Primers for the PCR totalled 60 Vbeta and 13 Jbeta. Generated by immunoSEQ multiplex PCR, the TCRdb table keeps only in-frame clones and is missing some. This table holds 100,000 to 150,000 clones, approximately 82% found once. The CDR3 runs 15 residues. Germline CDR1 SGHTA, CDR2 FQGTGA. V lost 5 bases and J lost 5; bases outside the gene matches: 6. The clonotype originates from a boy younger than 10 in good health and CMV-seronegative. The sequencing sample was made of PBMCs. The rearrangement links TRBV7-3 to TRBJ2-2, with 9 bases identical to TRBD1. In DNA form, the CDR3 reads TGTGCCAGCAGCGAGACAGGGGGAAATACCGGGGAGCTGTTTTTT. Translated: CASSETGGNTGELFF.